The rows below give T cell receptor beta chains drawn from one sample of a study of human thymus T cells. Clones were sequenced by immunoSEQ multiplex PCR, and TCRdb holds only the in-frame ones, with some missing. The table includes roughly 130,000 clones, around 94% detected once. Input material: thymus tissue. These receptors all stem from a boy under two years old with a congenital heart defect but otherwise immunologically healthy. The CDR3 runs from the conserved cysteine through the conserved F or W. The D gene is left open where the match is weak. Size tells how often a clone was seen (once, few, many) or the class of an expanded clone, and some rows leave it out.

j_call d_call v_call clone_size cdr3_nt cdr3_aa
TRBJ2-1 NA TRBV6-4 NA TGTGCCAGCAGTGACTCGATTAGCGGTGCATACAATGAGCAGTTCTTC CASSDSISGAYNEQFF
TRBJ2-1 TRBD2 TRBV29-1 NA TGCAGCGCACCCCGATCTGACGGGACTAGCGGGGCACCGTACGGGGATGAGCAGTTCTTC CSAPRSDGTSGAPYGDEQFF
TRBJ2-1 NA TRBV6-1 NA TGTGCCAGCAGCCGGACCTTGGTCAATGAGCAGTTCTTC CASSRTLVNEQFF
TRBJ1-2 TRBD1 TRBV5-8 NA TGTGCCAGCAGCTACGGGACAGGGGGTCCGGGCTACACCTTC CASSYGTGGPGYTF
TRBJ2-4 NA TRBV6-1 NA TGTGCCAGCAGTGCCGCCGGGACCCCCAAAAACATTCAGTACTTC CASSAAGTPKNIQYF
TRBJ1-2 TRBD1 TRBV4-3 NA TGCGCCAGCAGCCAAGATCCGGGACAGGGGGAGTATGGCTACACCTTC CASSQDPGQGEYGYTF
TRBJ1-2 TRBD1 TRBV7-2 NA TGTGCCAGCAGCTCACCTCGACAGGGGCGCGGCTACACCTTC CASSSPRQGRGYTF
TRBJ2-7 TRBD2 TRBV28 NA TGTGCCAGCAAGTCACCACCCCCCAACAGGGGTCGACTAGCGGGGCCTCACACTTACGAGCAGTACTTC CASKSPPPNRGRLAGPHTYEQYF
TRBJ1-6 NA TRBV6-5 once TGTGCCAGCAGTTACCCACCCGGACCCCCGGATTCACCCCTCCACTTT CASSYPPGPPDSPLHF
TRBJ2-3 NA TRBV28 once TGTGCCAGCAGTTTATCCGCTCGGGCCCATACGCAGTATTTT CASSLSARAHTQYF
TRBJ1-1 NA TRBV11-3 NA TGTGCCAGCAGCCCTCACAGGGAAGGCACTGAAGCTTTCTTT CASSPHREGTEAFF
TRBJ1-1 NA TRBV27 NA TGTGCCAGCAGTTTAACATCGATTGGGGGCTCACCGAACACTGAAGCTTTCTTT CASSLTSIGGSPNTEAFF
TRBJ1-5 NA TRBV4-3 NA TGCGCCAGCAGCCACCAATATAGCAATCAGCCCCAGCATTTT CASSHQYSNQPQHF
TRBJ2-7 NA TRBV27 NA TGTGCCAGCAGTGCCCTCCCAGGGGAGAATGGCCCCTACGAGCAGTACTTC CASSALPGENGPYEQYF
TRBJ2-2 NA TRBV18 NA TGTGCCAGCTCAGGGCCGGAGGCAGACCCTACCGGGGAGCTGTTTTTT CASSGPEADPTGELFF
TRBJ2-7 NA TRBV28 NA TGTGCCAGCAGTTGGGGGGCTGGTTCCTACGAGCAGTACTTC CASSWGAGSYEQYF
TRBJ2-7 NA TRBV4-3 NA TGCGCCAGCAGCCAAGATGCCGGGGAAGGCGAGCAGTACTTC CASSQDAGEGEQYF
TRBJ1-1 NA TRBV27 NA TGTGCCAGCAGTCTCAAACGAGGCACTGAAGCTTTCTTT CASSLKRGTEAFF
TRBJ2-3 TRBD2 TRBV14 NA TGTGCCAGCAGCCAAGACCCCGCGGGGGGGCCAGATACGCAGTATTTT CASSQDPAGGPDTQYF
TRBJ2-2 NA TRBV11-2 NA TGTGCCAGCAGCTTAATTCGGGGGAACGGGGAGCTGTTTTTT CASSLIRGNGELFF
TRBJ2-5 TRBD2 TRBV5-1 NA TGCGCCAGCAGCTTGGATTCTGCGGGGGTCCAAGAGACCCAGTACTTC CASSLDSAGVQETQYF
TRBJ2-5 TRBD1 TRBV7-6 NA TGTGCCAGCAGCGGGACAGCACAAGAGACCCAGTACTTC CASSGTAQETQYF
TRBJ2-1 NA TRBV27 NA TGTGCCAGCAATCGTCAGCCTAGGAGCCTAAGCTCCTACAATGAGCAGTTCTTC CASNRQPRSLSSYNEQFF
TRBJ2-7 TRBD2 TRBV15 few TGTGCCACCAGACTAGCGGGGTACTACGAGCAGTACTTC CATRLAGYYEQYF
TRBJ2-5 TRBD2 TRBV4-3 NA TGCGCCAGCAGCCAAGATCCCGCTAGCGGGGGGGGAGAGACCCAGTACTTC CASSQDPASGGGETQYF
TRBJ2-7 NA TRBV5-1 NA TGCGCCAGCAGCTTGGGATCCTCTTCGACAGGGAGGGTGCTCCCCTCCTACGAGCAGTACTTC CASSLGSSSTGRVLPSYEQYF
TRBJ2-5 NA TRBV29-1 NA TGCAGCGTTGAAGATCATATGGGTGCGAGGGGTGAGACCCAGTACTTC CSVEDHMGARGETQYF
TRBJ1-2 NA TRBV28 NA TGTGCCCTTGGGGCAGCGAATAACTATGGCTACACCTTC CALGAANNYGYTF
TRBJ1-4 NA TRBV4-1 NA TGCGCCAGCAGCTCTCCGGGACGCCTAAATGAAAAACTGTTTTTT CASSSPGRLNEKLFF
TRBJ2-3 NA TRBV2 NA TGTGCCAGCAGCGTACAGGGAGGGGCAGATACGCAGTATTTT CASSVQGGADTQYF
TRBJ2-2 TRBD1 TRBV4-3 NA TGCGCCAGCAGCCAACCCTACAGGGGGCGGAACGGGGAGCTGTTTTTT CASSQPYRGRNGELFF
TRBJ2-5 TRBD2 TRBV5-6 NA TGTGCCAGCAGCTTGGTAGGACTAGCGGGGGGCCAAGAGACCCAGTACTTC CASSLVGLAGGQETQYF
TRBJ2-7 NA TRBV5-6 NA TGTGCCAGCAGCTTGGTGGACTTTTCCTCCTACGAGCAGTACTTC CASSLVDFSSYEQYF
TRBJ1-2 NA TRBV5-4 NA TGTGCCAGCAGCTTGAGTAACAGCGACTATGGCTACACCTTC CASSLSNSDYGYTF
TRBJ1-1 NA TRBV11-1 once TGTGCCAGCACCAGTTACACTGAAGCTTTCTTT CASTSYTEAFF